The 20 T cell receptor beta chains below all came from one sample that was sequenced in a study of prognosis after radiotherapy for stage I lung cancer. Two-round multiplex PCR, the amplification method, yielded TCR beta CDR3 from genomic DNA. Amplification in first-round PCR relied on primers specific to each TRBV and TRBJ gene. MiXCR was run by TCRdb on the multiplex PCR reads, yielding one entry per CDR3 protein. The sample lists 45,000 to 60,000 distinct CDR3 sequences, about 35% occurring once. Source: PBMCs, taken before or after stereotactic body radiation therapy (not recorded which). The source of these receptors is a donor older than 45 with non-small cell lung cancer.

V gene TRBV6-1 combines with J gene TRBJ2-7; no firm D call. The CDR3 loop spans 13 amino acids. V lost 6 bases and J 0 bases, leaving 9 bases between the germline ends. CDR1 and CDR2 (germline): MNHNS, SASEGT. The CDR3 region is CASRSAGSYEQYF. For the CDR3, the DNA is TGTGCCAGCAGAAGCGCAGGCTCCTACGAGCAGTACTTC.

On this clonotype: A read error may account for a junction end that differs from germline. The chain is built from TRBV7-9 and TRBJ2-1; 8 nucleotides align to TRBD2. Germline CDR1 is SEHNR and CDR2 is FQNEAQ (reference sequence). There are 13 residues in the CDR3. As DNA, the CDR3 is TGTGCCAGCAGCCACCTAGCGGGCGATGATCAGTTCTTC. It specifies CASSHLAGDDQFF.

This clonotype was found many times. The chain has TRBV2 and TRBJ2-7, with D possibly being TRBD2 (5 bases). CDR3 length: 14 amino acids. Germline V gives CDR1 SNHLY, CDR2 FYNNEI. V was clipped by 1 base and J by 2 bases, with 9 bases between them. The CDR3 sequence: CASSEVRGAYEQYF. CDR3 DNA sequence: TGTGCCAGCAGTGAAGTACGGGGTGCCTACGAGCAGTACTTC.

This clonotype is labeled as medium-sized (0.01 to 0.1%). This chain joins TRBV12-3 or TRBV12-4 and TRBJ2-1; TRBD2 matches at 11 bases. V was clipped by 5 bases and J by 4 bases; unmatched bases: 19. The CDR3 contains 20 residues. The CDR3 coding sequence is TGTGCCAGCAGTCCTCCTCGGGGGGATCGTTGGACTAGCGGGTACAATGAGCAGTTCTTC. Its translation: CASSPPRGDRWTSGYNEQFF.

The chain links TRBV4-3 to TRBJ1-2; D uncertain. The CDR3 contains 13 residues. V was cut by 4 bases and J by 10 bases, with 16 bases left in between. CDR1 and CDR2 (germline): LGHNA, YSLEER. CDR3 sequence: CASSRRHGDVYTF. The CDR3 DNA is TGCGCCAGCAGCCGACGACATGGTGATGTCTACACCTTC.

About this clonotype itself: A read error may produce the germline difference seen at one junction end. This rearrangement joins TRBV6-1 to TRBJ2-2, with TRBD2 matching over 9 bases. The CDR3 is 19 amino acids. In germline, CDR1 is MNHNS, CDR2 SASEGT. The CDR3 DNA reads TGTGCCAGCAGTGACAGTATACGGGGGACTAGCTGGGATGCCGGTGAGCTGTTTTTT. Translated, it gives CASSDSIRGTSWDAGELFF.

Note on this clonotype: This could be a read error, since a much larger clone is one nucleotide away. DNA for the CDR3: TGCGCCAGCAGCTTGGGAATGGGGCAAGATACCCAGTACTTC. It encodes CASSLGMGQDTQYF. The rearrangement joins TRBV5-1 to TRBJ2-5; D may be TRBD1 (5 bases). Germline V gives CDR1 SGHRS, CDR2 YFSETQ. The CDR3 totals 14 residues.

To note about this clonotype: One end of the junction is discordant with germline, which a read error may explain. This chain connects TRBV11-2 to TRBJ2-3, with 8 bases fitting TRBD1. Germline V gene sequence: CDR1 SGHAT, CDR2 FQNNGV. The CDR3 is made up of 16 amino acids. The CDR3 DNA reads TGTGCCAGCAGCCCAACAGGGGGAGCGGGCACAGATAAGCAGTATTTT. Its translation is CASSPTGGAGTDKQYF.

Relative to its sample, this clonotype is medium-sized. The rearrangement uses TRBV12-3 or TRBV12-4 and TRBJ1-6, with D maybe TRBD1 (5 bases). Trimming removed 5 bases from V and 7 bases from J, with 12 bases in between. The CDR3 is 14 amino acids. The CDR3 loop is CASSRGRGNSPLHF. The DNA for the CDR3 is TGTGCCAGCAGTCGGGGACGGGGGAATTCACCCCTCCACTTT.

This clonotype was detected many times. The chain links TRBV28 to TRBJ2-7; possible D gene TRBD1, 5 bases. Germline V gene data show CDR1 as MDHEN and CDR2 as SYDVKM. The CDR3 covers 13 residues. Trimming took off 6 bases at V and 2 bases at J, with 11 bases between the two ends. This chain's CDR3 is CASSEQVTYEQYF. The CDR3 nucleotides are TGTGCCAGCAGCGAACAGGTTACCTACGAGCAGTACTTC. Together with reference TRBV28 and TRBJ2-7, the CDR3 gives the full variable domain: DVKVTQSSRYLVKRTGEKVFLECVQDMDHENMFWYRQDPGLGLRLIYFSYDVKMKEKGDIPEGYSVSREKKERFSLILESASTNQTSMYLCASSEQVTYEQYFGPGTRLTVT.

The V call is TRBV5-5, the J call TRBJ1-6; no reliable D call. Germline CDR1 SGHKS, CDR2 YYEKEE (reference sequence). V was shortened by 1 base and J by 8 bases, with 13 bases between the two germline ends. The CDR3 has 15 amino acids. CDR3 DNA: TGTGCCAGCAGCTTGCCACACCACGGTGATTCACCCCTCCACTTT. As protein: CASSLPHHGDSPLHF.

This clonotype was seen at least ten times. This rearrangement joins TRBV30 to TRBJ2-3, with 8 bases identical to TRBD2. CDR3 length equals 14 residues. V lost 5 bases to trimming and J lost 3 bases; unmatched junction nucleotides: 7. Per germline, CDR1 GTSNPN and CDR2 SVGIG (reference sequence). Written as DNA, the CDR3 is TGTGCCTGGGAGTCGGGACTAGTAACAGATACGCAGTATTTT. Protein: CAWESGLVTDTQYF.

This clonotype was seen a few times. This may come from a read error, since a much larger clone is one base off. V is TRBV6-9 and J is TRBJ2-6; D is perhaps TRBD1 or TRBD2 (5 bases each). The CDR3 length is 17 residues. Germline V gene sequence: CDR1 MNHGY, CDR2 SVAAGI. This chain's CDR3 is CASSYWPVGPGSNVLTF. For the CDR3, the DNA is TGTGCCAGCAGTTACTGGCCCGTGGGACCTGGGTCCAACGTCCTGACTTTC.

There are many counts of this clonotype. The rearrangement joins TRBV15 to TRBJ1-6; the match to TRBD1 covers 9 bases. The CDR3 consists of 15 residues. Germline V gene sequence: CDR1 LNHNV, CDR2 YYDKDF (reference sequence). V gave up 2 bases and J gave up 10 bases; unmatched junction bases: 6. In DNA, the CDR3 is TGTGCCACCAGCAGAACCGGGACAGGGAACTCACCCCTCCACTTT. Translated: CATSRTGTGNSPLHF.

This clonotype was seen repeatedly, ten times or more. The chain couples TRBV18 to TRBJ2-3; D remains ambiguous. Germline-derived CDR1 and CDR2 are KGHSH and LQKENI. CDR3 size: 14 residues. The germline V and J ends were trimmed by 3 bases and 2 bases, with 9 bases remaining between them. CDR3 nucleotides: TGTGCCAGCTCACCGCAGCAGACCACAGATACGCAGTATTTT. Its protein product is CASSPQQTTDTQYF.

In its sample, this clonotype was seen many times. The chain carries TRBV25-1 and TRBJ2-3; possibly TRBD1 or TRBD2 for D (5 bases each). This CDR3 spans 13 amino acids. The V end lost 4 bases, the J end lost 10 bases, and 15 bases lay between the germline ends. Germline loops: CDR1 MGHDK, CDR2 SYGVNS. The CDR3 loop reads CASSVRGLPSQYF. CDR3 nucleotides: TGTGCCAGCAGTGTACGGGGCCTACCCTCGCAGTATTTT.

Concerning this clonotype itself: This could be a read error, since a much larger clone is one nucleotide away. The chain employs TRBV19 and TRBJ2-5; D call uncertain. The germline V and J ends were trimmed by 6 bases and 2 bases, with 10 bases remaining between them. Germline values: CDR1 LNHDA, CDR2 SQIVND (reference sequence). CDR3 length: 13 amino acids. CDR3: CASRTLGQETQYF. The CDR3 coding sequence is TGTGCCAGTAGGACGTTGGGGCAAGAGACCCAGTACTTC.

With regard to this clonotype: A much bigger clone sits one base away, suggesting this may be a read error. The chain employs TRBV6-2 or TRBV6-3 and TRBJ2-3, with D maybe TRBD1 (6 bases). The CDR3 runs 13 residues. Germline V gene lookup returns CDR1 MNHEY and CDR2 SVGEGT. For the CDR3, the DNA is TGTGCCAGCACCCCGGCAGGGGAAGATATGCAGTATTTT. Translated, it gives CASTPAGEDMQYF.

As to this clonotype: It may be a read error: a sequence one base away is much more abundant. The chain's CDR3 is CASSLNPSGEETQYF. The CDR3 bases are TGTGCCAGCAGTTTAAACCCGTCAGGGGAGGAGACCCAGTACTTC. The chain uses TRBV6-5 and TRBJ2-5; D is possibly TRBD1 (6 bases). In germline, CDR1 is MNHEY, CDR2 SVGAGI. V lost 4 bases and J 5 bases, leaving 17 bases between the germline ends. The CDR3 is made up of 15 amino acids.

Notes on this clonotype: A read error may be the cause here, since a much bigger clone is one base away. This chain links TRBV5-5 with TRBJ2-2; possible D gene TRBD2, 5 bases. Germline CDR1 SGHKS, CDR2 YYEKEE (reference sequence). CDR3 length equals 15 residues. V shed 0 bases and J shed 2 bases, with 8 bases lying between them. The CDR3 spells CASSLERYNTGELFF. The CDR3 bases are TGTGCCAGCAGCTTGGAGCGGTACAACACCGGGGAGCTGTTTTTT.